This T cell receptor beta chain emerged from a study of blood T cell repertoires in COVID-19. About the study: Italy, Spain and the United States were the sources of the convalescent and acute COVID-19 samples. PBMCs, B-cell-depleted T cells, or T cells provided the cDNA or gDNA that made up the material.

This CDR3 has 14 residues. The V gene lost 2 bases and the J gene lost 5 bases, with 12 bases spanning the gap. From germline, CDR1 is MNHNY and CDR2 SVGAGI (reference sequence). Authors' processing steps: Reference gene primer amplification yielded estimated nucleated cell counts. The table came from immunoSEQ multiplex PCR; TCRdb's copy has only in-frame clones and leaves some out. V and J calls plus clone size are reproduced from that table; the DNA served to infer D and trimming. The table shows about 180,000 clones, with 80% to 90% occurring only once. The material sequenced was peripheral blood. This receptor was taken from a young man who had recovered from COVID-19. The J gene is TRBJ1-2, the V gene TRBV6-6, with D tentatively TRBD1 (5 bases). CDR3 protein: CASSYEKGRYGYTF. CDR3 DNA: TGTGCCAGCAGTTACGAGAAGGGGAGGTATGGCTACACCTTC.